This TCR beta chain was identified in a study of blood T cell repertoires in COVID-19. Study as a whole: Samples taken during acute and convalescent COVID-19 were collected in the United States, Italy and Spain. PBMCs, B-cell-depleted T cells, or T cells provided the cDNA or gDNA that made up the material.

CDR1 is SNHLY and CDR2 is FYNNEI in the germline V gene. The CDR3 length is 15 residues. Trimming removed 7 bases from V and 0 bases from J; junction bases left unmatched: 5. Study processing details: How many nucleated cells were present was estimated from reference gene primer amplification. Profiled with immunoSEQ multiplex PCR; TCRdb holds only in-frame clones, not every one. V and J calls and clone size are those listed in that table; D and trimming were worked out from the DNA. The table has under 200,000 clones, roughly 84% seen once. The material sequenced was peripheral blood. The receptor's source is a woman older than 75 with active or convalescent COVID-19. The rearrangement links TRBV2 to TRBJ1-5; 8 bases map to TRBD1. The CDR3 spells CASKGTGYSNQPQHF. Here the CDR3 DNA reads TGTGCCAGCAAGGGGACAGGCTATAGCAATCAGCCCCAGCATTTT.